This TCR beta chain was observed in a study of response to subunit inactivated influenza vaccine. Study-wide findings and caveats: The authors suggested that every seasonal influenza vaccination recruits few new T cells.

Each CDR3 protein is one row after TCRdb ran MiXCR on the RT-PCR reads. The sample yields roughly 500,000 distinct CDR3 sequences, 16% seen once. This clonotype was counted many times. Its antigen is currently unknown. Germline-derived CDR1 and CDR2 are SGHRS and YFSETQ. The CDR3 loop spans 18 amino acids. With 3 bases clipped from V and 1 base from J, the junction kept 14 bases outside the gene matches. The source material was CD4+ T cells sorted from PBMCs, sampled less than 30 months after vaccination. V gene TRBV5-1 combines with J gene TRBJ1-1; 8 nucleotides line up with TRBD1. The receptor's source is a man between 50 and 69 years old who received an inactivated influenza vaccine. CDR3 coding DNA: TGCGCCAGCAGCTCCGCAGGGGGCCAATTATTGGGGAACACTGAAGCTTTCTTT. It specifies CASSSAGGQLLGNTEAFF.